This is a list of T cell receptor beta chains from one sample in a study of immune heterogeneity within non-small cell lung tumors. TCRdb reanalysed the multiplex PCR reads using MiXCR and keeps one entry per CDR3 protein. Of 8,500 to 11,000 distinct CDR3 sequences listed, around 17% are singletons. Sequencing was carried out using lung tumor tissue. These receptor sequences come from a man aged 35 to 55 with non-small cell lung cancer. Each CDR3 is given with its conserved first and last residue. D genes are given only for firm matches. Rows give clone size only sometimes, using once, few, many, or a class for an expanded clone.

>medium-sized|TRBJ2-2|.|TRBV18
CASSPVRPGGGELFF
TGTGCCAGCTCACCGGTTCGCCCCGGGGGCGGGGAGCTGTTTTTT
>many|TRBJ1-2|.|TRBV7-2
CASSLPPGGYTF
TGTGCCAGCAGCTTACCTCCGGGGGGCTACACCTTC
>medium-sized|TRBJ1-1|.|TRBV19
CVSADRSYTEAFF
TGTGTTAGCGCGGACAGATCCTACACTGAAGCTTTCTTT
>medium-sized|TRBJ1-6|.|TRBV10-3
CAISEREGGNSPLHF
TGTGCCATCAGTGAACGGGAGGGCGGCAATTCACCCCTCCACTTT
>medium-sized|TRBJ2-7|.|TRBV28
CASTENGQGYEQYF
TGTGCCAGCACAGAAAACGGTCAGGGCTACGAGCAGTACTTC
>.|TRBJ1-5|.|TRBV28
CASTLEGSMNQPQHF
TGTGCCAGCACCCTAGAAGGGTCTATGAATCAGCCCCAGCATTTT
>once|TRBJ1-1|.|TRBV6-2/TRBV6-3
CASNIPWTAEAFF
TGTGCCAGCAATATCCCTTGGACAGCAGAAGCTTTCTTT
>many|TRBJ1-5|.|TRBV9
CASSRGGQPQHF
TGTGCCAGCAGCCGGGGAGGGCAGCCCCAGCATTTT
>medium-sized|TRBJ1-2|TRBD1|TRBV6-1
CASDRQGAVYGYTF
TGTGCCAGCGACAGACAGGGGGCGGTCTATGGCTACACCTTC
>medium-sized|TRBJ2-1|TRBD1|TRBV6-1
CASRGTGDNEQFF
TGTGCCAGCAGGGGGACAGGGGACAATGAGCAGTTCTTC
>many|TRBJ2-3|TRBD2|TRBV19
CASSTQKRGASTDTQYF
TGTGCCAGTAGTACCCAAAAGCGGGGGGCGAGCACAGATACGCAGTATTTT
>many|TRBJ2-1|TRBD2|TRBV20-1
CSAGSSGSGEQFF
TGCAGTGCAGGCTCGAGCGGGAGCGGCGAGCAGTTCTTC
>many|TRBJ1-5|TRBD1|TRBV19
CASSPDRERASNQPQHF
TGTGCCAGTAGTCCGGACAGGGAGAGGGCTAGCAATCAGCCCCAGCATTTT
>many|TRBJ2-2|.|TRBV18
CASSPQGANTGELFF
TGTGCCAGCTCACCACAGGGTGCGAACACCGGGGAGCTGTTTTTT
>medium-sized|TRBJ2-1|.|TRBV27
CASTRGYRQDNNEQFF
TGTGCCAGCACAAGGGGATACAGACAGGATAACAATGAGCAGTTCTTC
>many|TRBJ2-3|TRBD2|TRBV24-1
CATSDWTSGSTDTQYF
TGTGCCACCAGTGATTGGACTAGCGGGAGTACAGATACGCAGTATTTT
>medium-sized|TRBJ2-7|.|TRBV5-1
CASSLGGLWSYEQYF
TGCGCCAGCAGCTTGGGAGGGTTGTGGTCCTACGAGCAGTACTTC
>medium-sized|TRBJ1-2|.|TRBV6-1
CASNPGVANYGYTF
TGTGCCAGCAACCCGGGTGTTGCTAACTATGGCTACACCTTC
>large|TRBJ1-5|.|TRBV5-1
CASSRGTDSNQPQHF
TGCGCCAGCAGCCGCGGGACGGACAGCAATCAGCCCCAGCATTTT
>many|TRBJ1-4|TRBD1|TRBV28
CASSLGQGSNEKLFF
TGTGCCAGCAGTTTAGGACAGGGTTCGAATGAAAAACTGTTTTTT
>many|TRBJ1-2|.|TRBV15
CATSRGSERLGGYTF
TGTGCCACCAGCAGAGGATCAGAACGGTTAGGCGGCTACACCTTC
>many|TRBJ2-5|TRBD1|TRBV2
CASRQGSKTQYF
TGTGCCAGCCGACAGGGCTCGAAGACCCAGTACTTC
>.|TRBJ2-1|.|TRBV9
CASSVEANSVSSYNEQFF
TGTGCCAGCAGCGTAGAGGCCAATAGCGTAAGCTCCTACAATGAGCAGTTCTTC
>many|TRBJ2-3|.|TRBV6-1
CAIRPYYATDTQYF
TGTGCCATCCGGCCCTACTACGCCACAGATACGCAGTATTTT
>many|TRBJ2-5|.|TRBV4-2
CASSQGAGKETQYF
TGTGCCAGCAGCCAAGGGGCGGGGAAAGAGACCCAGTACTTC